Listed here is a single T cell receptor beta chain. Its antigen is unknown. Germline-derived CDR1 and CDR2 are MNHEY and SMNVEV (reference sequence). CDR3 length equals 15 residues. The data belong to a study of T cell clusters in autoimmune cytopenias. Study-wide findings and caveats: Comparing secondary cytopenia with chronic lymphocytic leukemia showed no cluster-lack signature, apparently masked by lymphoma repertoire.

TRB was amplified from 250 ng of peripheral blood genomic DNA per sample. TRB was amplified by touch-down multiplex PCR, primer pools A and B combined. TCRdb reprocessed the multiplex PCR reads and keeps a single row for each CDR3 protein, giving no DNA. In total, the table holds 6,500 to 7,500 distinct CDR3 sequences. V gene TRBV27 combines with J gene TRBJ1-6; TCRdb gives TRBD1 as the D gene, but with no DNA this cannot be confirmed. The sequence was collected from a human donor with an autoimmune cytopenia or autoimmune hepatitis (not recorded which). The sequenced material came from peripheral blood. This chain's CDR3 is CASSKQTGLNSPLHF.